These 25 T cell receptor beta chains originate from one sample sequenced in a study of cytomegalovirus exposure and HLA in healthy donors (dated by TCRdb to about 2017). To prepare the library, the immunoSEQ multiplex PCR assay was applied. For the multiplex PCR, a mixture combining 60 forward primers for TCR Vbeta segments and 13 reverse primers for TCR Jbeta segments was used. TCRdb's version of the immuneACCESS table is confined to in-frame rearrangements and falls short of the full clone set. An unresolved V gene accounts for under half of the shortfall where checked; the remainder is of unknown origin. The table held for this sample gives 150,000 to 200,000 clones. Approximately 6.9% of the sample goes to the ten largest clones. Input material: PBMCs. The receptors originated from a man aged 30-40 years in good health and CMV-seronegative.

The chain has TRBV7-3 and TRBJ2-1; no firm D call. Germline-derived CDR1 and CDR2 are SGHTA and FQGTGA. CDR3 length: 14 residues. V dropped 3 bases and J dropped 4 bases, with 10 bases sitting between them. CDR3 sequence: CASSFEAGYNEQFF. The DNA of the CDR3 is TGTGCCAGCAGCTTCGAGGCCGGATACAATGAGCAGTTCTTC.

This chain uses TRBV27 with TRBJ1-2; 10 nucleotides line up with TRBD1. CDR1 is MNHEY, CDR2 SMNVEV, per germline (reference sequence). CDR3 size: 14 residues. V shed 0 bases and J 7 bases; nucleotides not matched to a gene: 2. CDR3 nucleotides: TGTGCCAGCAGTTTATCGGGGACAGGGGCTGGCTACACCTTC. Translation: CASSLSGTGAGYTF.

The V gene is TRBV29-1, the J gene TRBJ2-4, with a tentative D call TRBD2 (5 bases). Germline V CDR1 and CDR2: SQVTM, ANQGSEA. Trimming shortened V by 5 bases and J by 1 base, and 15 bases separated the two germline ends. The CDR3 contains 15 residues. CDR3 sequence (DNA): TGCAGCGTTCTAGGCCGGACGGGGGCCAAAAACATTCAGTACTTC. Translation gives CSVLGRTGAKNIQYF.

This chain uses TRBV7-2 with TRBJ1-1, with D unresolved. The CDR3 spans 16 residues. The V gene lost 6 bases and the J gene lost 0 bases, with 17 bases spanning the gap. CDR1 and CDR2 (germline): SGHTA, FQGNSA. The CDR3 protein is CASSFRRDWMNTEAFF. In DNA form, the CDR3 reads TGTGCCAGCAGTTTCCGGAGGGATTGGATGAACACTGAAGCTTTCTTT.

This chain connects TRBV6-1 to TRBJ2-7, with a possible D match to TRBD2 (5 bases). This CDR3 has 19 residues. The germline V gene has CDR1 MNHNS and CDR2 SASEGT. V shed 2 bases and J shed 1 base, with 24 bases lying between them. In nucleotides, the CDR3 is TGTGCCAGCAGTGAAAGGGTTAGAACGGGGTCCCAGAATTCCTACGAGCAGTACTTC. The encoded protein is CASSERVRTGSQNSYEQYF.

V gene TRBV19 combines with J gene TRBJ1-2; the match to TRBD1 covers 7 bases. J was trimmed by 0 bases and V by 4 bases; bases with no gene match: 8. Germline V gene lookup returns CDR1 LNHDA and CDR2 SQIVND (reference sequence). This CDR3 is 16 amino acids long. Here the CDR3 reads CASSTRDSLANYGYTF. The CDR3 bases are TGTGCCAGTAGTACTCGGGACAGTTTAGCTAACTATGGCTACACCTTC.

The rearrangement uses TRBV10-3 and TRBJ2-1; 16 nucleotides align to TRBD2. Trimming removed 7 bases from V and 7 bases from J; junction bases left unmatched: 7. The CDR3 has 16 residues. The germline V gene has CDR1 ENHRY and CDR2 SYGVKD. In nucleotides, the CDR3 is TGTGCCATCACGGAAGGGACTAGCGGGGGGGGGAATGAGCAGTTCTTC. The encoded protein is CAITEGTSGGGNEQFF.

V is TRBV4-1 and J is TRBJ2-3; a weak D match, TRBD1 (5 bases). Deletions cut 2 bases from V and 3 bases from J, with 15 bases between. Germline CDR1 is MGHRA and CDR2 is YSYEKL. CDR3 length: 16 amino acids. The CDR3 sequence: CASSQRTSPGTDTQYF. In DNA form, the CDR3 reads TGCGCCAGCAGCCAAAGGACATCTCCCGGGACAGATACGCAGTATTTT.

This sequence joins TRBV19 and TRBJ2-7; a possible D gene is TRBD1 (5 bases). Deletions cut 5 bases from V and 6 bases from J, with 20 bases between. The CDR3 runs 15 residues. CDR1 is LNHDA, CDR2 SQIVND, per germline (reference sequence). The CDR3 loop is CASSPCLTAQCEQYF. DNA for the CDR3: TGTGCCAGTAGTCCCTGCTTGACAGCCCAGTGCGAGCAGTACTTC.

The chain is built from TRBV6-5 and TRBJ2-1; 9 nucleotides align to TRBD2. The junction had 4 bases not matched to a gene; V was cut back by 0 bases and J by 7 bases. Germline CDR1 is MNHEY and CDR2 is SVGAGI. The CDR3 loop spans 15 amino acids. DNA for the CDR3: TGTGCCAGCAGTTACTCTGCGGGAGGGAGGAATGAGCAGTTCTTC. Translating it yields CASSYSAGGRNEQFF.

The chain links TRBV11-1 to TRBJ2-1, with 11 bases that match TRBD2. Looked up from germline, CDR1 is SGHAT and CDR2 is FQDESV (reference sequence). The CDR3 length is 14 residues. Unmatched junction bases numbered 5, after V lost 5 bases and J lost 8 bases. CDR3 in amino acids: CASSATSGTDEQFF. DNA of the CDR3: TGTGCCAGCAGCGCGACTAGCGGGACGGATGAGCAGTTCTTC.

V usage is TRBV19 and J usage is TRBJ1-2, with 8 positions matching TRBD1. This CDR3 has 15 residues. The V and J ends lost 7 bases and 2 bases, in that order; junction bases with no gene match: 9. CDR1 and CDR2 (germline): LNHDA, SQIVND (reference sequence). Here the CDR3 DNA reads TGTGCCAGTATCTCCCAGGGGACAGGCAACTATGGCTACACCTTC. Encoded protein: CASISQGTGNYGYTF.

The chain links TRBV29-1 to TRBJ2-3; D call uncertain. Looked up from germline, CDR1 is SQVTM and CDR2 is ANQGSEA. The ends were cut back, 4 bases at V and 2 bases at J, with 16 bases in the middle. The CDR3 is 15 amino acids. The CDR3: CSVVPGADLTDTQYF. The DNA for the CDR3 is TGCAGCGTTGTCCCCGGTGCGGATCTCACAGATACGCAGTATTTT.

To note about this clone: At one end, the junction sequence differs from germline, possibly due to a read error. CDR3 sequence reads: CASSRDRSF. CDR3 coding DNA: TGTGCCAGCAGCCGGGACAGGAGTTTT. The genes are TRBV5-7 and TRBJ1-1; the match to TRBD1 covers 8 bases. TRBV5-7 is annotated as an ORF whose role is uncertain. The CDR3 runs 9 residues.

This chain joins TRBV10-3 and TRBJ2-3; D not resolved. V lost 2 bases, J lost 4 bases, and 7 bases lay in between. The CDR3 runs to 13 residues. Germline CDR1 and CDR2: ENHRY and SYGVKD. The CDR3 DNA is TGTGCCATCAGTGAGGAGGAACCAGATACGCAGTATTTT. It codes for CAISEEEPDTQYF.

This chain connects TRBV4-3 to TRBJ1-4; D perhaps matches TRBD1 (6 bases). The CDR3 runs 15 residues. The V and J ends lost 3 bases and 5 bases respectively, with 13 bases between them. The germline V gene encodes CDR1 LGHNA and CDR2 YSLEER. CDR3 in amino acids: CASSQVTGGNEKLFF. In DNA form, the CDR3 reads TGCGCCAGCAGCCAGGTGACAGGTGGAAATGAAAAACTGTTTTTT.

The rearrangement links TRBV19 to TRBJ1-5; a possible D gene is TRBD1 (6 bases). Trimming removed 5 bases at V and 7 bases at J, with 12 bases between. This CDR3 contains 13 residues. Germline values: CDR1 LNHDA, CDR2 SQIVND (reference sequence). The CDR3 protein is CASSDRLSQPQHF. The CDR3, as DNA: TGTGCCAGTAGTGACAGGTTGAGCCAGCCCCAGCATTTT.

V gene TRBV5-6 combines with J gene TRBJ1-2, with D uncertain. Trimming removed 6 bases at V and 1 base at J, with 4 bases between. Germline V gene data show CDR1 as SGHDT and CDR2 as YYEEEE. CDR3 size: 11 residues. CDR3 sequence (DNA): TGTGCCAGCACCAATAACTATGGCTACACCTTC. Its translation is CASTNNYGYTF.

This rearrangement joins TRBV4-1 to TRBJ2-3; D gene uncertain. The CDR3 consists of 17 residues. Germline V gene sequence: CDR1 MGHRA, CDR2 YSYEKL. V shed 2 bases and J shed 0 bases, with 15 bases lying between them. CDR3 sequence: CASSQNSDGASTDTQYF. For the CDR3, the DNA is TGCGCCAGCAGCCAAAACAGTGATGGCGCGAGCACAGATACGCAGTATTTT.

This chain connects TRBV4-2 to TRBJ2-1; possible D gene TRBD2, 6 bases. Trimming pared 0 bases from V and 10 bases from J, leaving 19 bases between. The CDR3 consists of 16 residues. Per germline, CDR1 LGHNA and CDR2 YNFKEQ. The DNA for the CDR3 is TGTGCCAGCAGCCAAGATCTTACGGCGGGGCCGTCCGAGCAGTTCTTC. This codes for CASSQDLTAGPSEQFF.

The chain employs TRBV28 and TRBJ1-6, with a tentative D call TRBD1 (6 bases). CDR1 and CDR2 (germline): MDHEN, SYDVKM. V was trimmed by 6 bases and J by 3 bases, leaving 15 bases between them. This CDR3 has 16 residues. CDR3 region: CASSSTGIGYNSPLHF. For the CDR3, the DNA is TGTGCCAGCAGCAGTACAGGGATAGGCTATAATTCACCCCTCCACTTT.

The chain combines TRBV7-6 with TRBJ2-3, with 12 bases aligning to TRBD2. V dropped 5 bases and J dropped 1; count of bases not matched to a gene: 4. CDR3 size: 16 residues. CDR1 and CDR2 (germline): SGHVS, FNYEAQ. CDR3 amino acids: CASSPRTSGGTDTQYF. Written as DNA, the CDR3 is TGTGCCAGCAGCCCCCGGACTAGCGGGGGCACAGATACGCAGTATTTT.

The chain employs TRBV27 and TRBJ2-7; D is uncertain. Trimming pared 5 bases from V and 7 bases from J, leaving 15 bases between. Germline CDR1 MNHEY, CDR2 SMNVEV (reference sequence). The CDR3 has 13 residues. CDR3 bases: TGTGCCAGCAGTCTTGGGCGCCGGTGGGAGCAGTACTTC. This sequence encodes CASSLGRRWEQYF.

This sequence joins TRBV19 and TRBJ1-5; D is perhaps TRBD1 (6 bases). This CDR3 is built from 14 residues. The germline V and J ends were trimmed by 3 bases and 5 bases, with 11 bases remaining between them. Germline V CDR1 and CDR2: LNHDA, SQIVND (reference sequence). The CDR3 here is CASSIQGNDQPQHF. The DNA for the CDR3 is TGTGCCAGTAGTATCCAGGGGAACGATCAGCCCCAGCATTTT.

The chain employs TRBV7-7 and TRBJ2-1; 7 bases match TRBD1. Germline V gene sequence: CDR1 SSHAT, CDR2 FNYEAQ (reference sequence). The CDR3 sequence is 15 residues long. V was clipped by 6 bases and J by 2 bases; unmatched bases: 7. In DNA, the CDR3 is TGTGCCAGCAGACCTAACAGGGGCGCCTACAATGAGCAGTTCTTC. It is translated as CASRPNRGAYNEQFF.